This T cell receptor beta chain was obtained from a study of cytomegalovirus exposure and HLA in healthy donors. Of note for this clone: Antigen unknown.

Germline V gene sequence: CDR1 MNHEY, CDR2 SMNVEV (reference sequence). The ends were cut back, 5 bases at V and 5 bases at J, with 15 bases in the middle. CDR3 length equals 15 residues. With 60 Vbeta and 13 Jbeta primers, the PCR was carried out. Authors' methods: About 12 million of the about 80 million unique TCR beta chains counted in a later analysis were shared. Using immunoSEQ multiplex PCR, the repertoire was profiled, and TCRdb retains in-frame clones only, with some absent. That table gives V, J and clone size, and the DNA gave D and trimming. The repertoire has 100,000 to 150,000 clones, 78% of them found once; the top ten carry about 11%. Nominally healthy donors were sampled, though unrecorded immune exposures were likely. Overall study results and limits: In a later analysis, a missense DCLRE1C variant was linked to TCR beta V- and J-gene trimming. Earlier analysis found most TCR beta V segments productive about 90% or about 30% of the time.

Sequencing was done on a sample of PBMCs. This clonotype was obtained from a man aged 25-45 years in good health and CMV-seropositive. The chain links TRBV27 to TRBJ1-4, with D possibly being TRBD1 (5 bases). The chain's CDR3 is CASSLTPRGNEKLFF. CDR3 nucleotide sequence: TGTGCCAGCAGTCTTACCCCTCGGGGGAATGAAAAACTGTTTTTT. The full variable domain, in which reference TRBV27 and TRBJ1-4 provide the parts outside the CDR3, is EAQVTQNPRYLITVTGKKLTVTCSQNMNHEYMSWYRQDPGLGLRQIYYSMNVEVTDKGDVPEGYKVSRKEKRNFPLILESPSPNQTSLYFCASSLTPRGNEKLFFGSGTQLSVL.